This T cell receptor (beta chain) originates from a study of human thymus T cells. Obtained as resections during corrective heart surgery, the thymus tissue was then studied. Donation came from healthy Finnish infants having corrective surgery for congenital heart defects. Assay: immunoSEQ multiplex PCR; the TCRdb copy retains only in-frame clones and omits some. The sample includes about 78,000 clones, around 96% of them seen just once. Germline V gives CDR1 MDHEN, CDR2 SYDVKM. This CDR3 region has 19 residues. After removal of 1 base from V and 0 bases from J, the junction contained 9 bases not matched to a gene.

The rearrangement links TRBV28 to TRBJ2-1; 10 bases match TRBD2. The receptor comes from a boy in the first two years of life with a congenital heart defect but otherwise immunologically healthy. The specimen was thymus tissue. The CDR3 sequence: CASSLFLAGDLGSYNEQFF. As DNA, the CDR3 is TGTGCCAGCAGTTTATTCCTAGCGGGAGATTTAGGCTCCTACAATGAGCAGTTCTTC.